This T cell receptor beta chain was sequenced in a study of vaccination and CD4 T cells after COVID-19. This clonotype was found once. Its antigen remains unknown. Cultured CD4+ T-cell DNA underwent Oncomine TCR Beta short-read sequencing. Cultures of CD4+ T cells served as the source for extracting genomic DNA. TCRdb used MiXCR to reprocess the PCR reads, holding one entry per CDR3 protein. The sample includes 20,000 to 25,000 distinct CDR3 sequences, about 56% of them seen just once. The CDR3 is 15 amino acids. Germline V gene lookup returns CDR1 MNHEY and CDR2 SVGEGT. V lost 8 bases, J lost 5 bases, and 19 bases lay in between. Treatment defined: roughly 10-day PBMC culture with coronavirus spike peptide pools or control peptides (ViraFEST assay). Following expansion of antigen-specific T cells with peptide pools, ViraFEST then sequenced TCRs. CD4+ T cells were isolated by negative selection after around 11 days of culture.

Sequencing used CD4+ T cells from blood, cultured in vitro. The clonotype comes from a human donor who had recovered from COVID-19. The chain combines TRBV6-2 or TRBV6-3 with TRBJ2-4, with D perhaps matching TRBD1 or TRBD2 (5 bases each). CDR3 DNA sequence: TGTGCCAGCCGAGGGGCTTCAGGCGGTCAAAACATTCAGTACTTC. It encodes CASRGASGGQNIQYF.